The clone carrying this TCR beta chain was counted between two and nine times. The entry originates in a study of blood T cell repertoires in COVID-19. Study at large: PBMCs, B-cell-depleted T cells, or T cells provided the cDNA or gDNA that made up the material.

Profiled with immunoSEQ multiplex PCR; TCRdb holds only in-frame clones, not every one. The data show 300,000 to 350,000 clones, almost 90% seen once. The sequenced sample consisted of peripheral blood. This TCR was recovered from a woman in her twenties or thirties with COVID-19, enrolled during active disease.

CDR3 loop: CASSIRQGNEQFF. CDR3 nucleotide sequence: TGTGCCAGTAGTATAAGACAGGGCAATGAGCAGTTCTTC. The V call is TRBV19, the J call TRBJ2-1, with TRBD1 matching over 7 bases. J was trimmed by 6 bases and V by 2 bases; bases with no gene match: 1. The germline gives CDR1 LNHDA, CDR2 SQIVND (reference sequence). CDR3 length: 13 residues.